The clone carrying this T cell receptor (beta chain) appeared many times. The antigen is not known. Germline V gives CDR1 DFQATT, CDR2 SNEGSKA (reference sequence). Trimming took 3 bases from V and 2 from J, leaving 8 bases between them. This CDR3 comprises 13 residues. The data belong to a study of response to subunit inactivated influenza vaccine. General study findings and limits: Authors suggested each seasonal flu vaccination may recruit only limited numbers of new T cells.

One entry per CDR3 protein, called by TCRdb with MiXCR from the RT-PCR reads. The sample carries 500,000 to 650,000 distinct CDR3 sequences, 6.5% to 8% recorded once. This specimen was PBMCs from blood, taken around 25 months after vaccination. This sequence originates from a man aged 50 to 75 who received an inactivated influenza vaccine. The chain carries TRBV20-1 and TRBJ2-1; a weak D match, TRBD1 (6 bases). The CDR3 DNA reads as TGCAGTGCTAGCCGGGACACCTACAATGAGCAGTTCTTC. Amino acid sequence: CSASRDTYNEQFF.